A single sample is the source of the 29 T cell receptor beta chains below, sequenced in a study of cytomegalovirus exposure and HLA in healthy donors (dated by TCRdb to between 2016 and 2019). The protocol used for the library was the immunoSEQ multiplex PCR assay. For the multiplex PCR, a mixture combining 60 forward primers for TCR Vbeta segments and 13 reverse primers for TCR Jbeta segments was used. Not all clones reach the TCRdb copy of this immuneACCESS table, which keeps in-frame sequences only. Checked studies attribute under half of the gap to unresolved V genes and leave the rest unexplained. The sample data list under 200,000 clones, and 79% of these were observed just once. The ten biggest clones cover 2.1% of the sample. Sequencing input: PBMCs. These receptors originate from a man aged 35-49 years in good health and CMV-seronegative.

This clone was seen more than once but under ten times. This sequence joins TRBV2 and TRBJ1-1; D call uncertain. Between the trimmed V and J ends, which lost 4 bases and 1 base, there was a span of 10 bases. The germline V gene has CDR1 SNHLY and CDR2 FYNNEI. This CDR3 is 14 amino acids long. The CDR3 loop is CASSVGRGNTEAFF. The CDR3 nucleotides read TGTGCCAGCAGTGTAGGTCGGGGGAACACTGAAGCTTTCTTT.

The V gene is TRBV11-3, the J gene TRBJ2-5, with 12 positions matching TRBD2. Looked up from germline, CDR1 is SGHNT and CDR2 is YENEEA. Trimming cost V 1 base and J 5 bases; bases outside gene matches: 2. The CDR3 consists of 15 residues. The CDR3 DNA sequence: TGTGCCAGCAGCTTAGGGACTAGCGGGACGGAGACCCAGTACTTC. Residues: CASSLGTSGTETQYF.

The V and J genes are TRBV5-1 and TRBJ2-5; D is ambiguous. Trimming stripped 4 bases from V and 1 base from J, with 14 bases between. CDR1 and CDR2 (germline): SGHRS, YFSETQ. The CDR3 length is 15 residues. In nucleotides, the CDR3 is TGCGCCAGCAGCCTGCGTTCGACTGTCCAAGAGACCCAGTACTTC. Amino acids: CASSLRSTVQETQYF.

This clone was found a few times. The chain has TRBV6-1 and TRBJ2-7, with a possible D match to TRBD1 (6 bases). CDR1 is MNHNS, CDR2 SASEGT, per germline. The CDR3 is 13 residues long. Trimming shortened V by 4 bases and J by 5 bases, and 12 bases separated the two germline ends. The chain's CDR3 is CASSAGRGNEQYF. CDR3 coding DNA: TGTGCCAGCAGTGCCGGAAGGGGGAACGAGCAGTACTTC.

V is TRBV7-8 and J is TRBJ2-2; TRBD1 aligns across 9 bases. The V segment lost 2 bases and the J segment 6 bases; nucleotides outside the gene matches: 4. The CDR3 contains 15 residues. Germline lookup yields CDR1 SGHVS and CDR2 FQNEAQ. CDR3 sequence reads: CASSLRTGVAGELFF. The CDR3, as DNA: TGTGCCAGCAGCTTAAGGACAGGGGTTGCCGGGGAGCTGTTTTTT.

V is TRBV29-1 and J is TRBJ2-4; 8 positions agree with TRBD2. The CDR3 runs to 13 residues. The ends lost 6 bases at V and 10 bases at J; junction bases unmatched: 11. CDR1 SQVTM and CDR2 ANQGSEA come from the germline V gene. Here the CDR3 reads CSVVPGGQGIQYF. DNA for the CDR3: TGCAGCGTCGTACCGGGGGGGCAAGGAATTCAGTACTTC.

The V and J genes are TRBV6-1 and TRBJ2-5; TRBD2 might be the D (6 bases). The CDR3 has 13 amino acids. Germline V gene lookup returns CDR1 MNHNS and CDR2 SASEGT. V gave up 6 bases and J gave up 5 bases, with 13 bases separating them. CDR3 region: CASSGSRLETQYF. In DNA form, the CDR3 reads TGTGCCAGCAGCGGGAGTCGGTTGGAGACCCAGTACTTC.

The chain couples TRBV2 to TRBJ2-5; D is perhaps TRBD1 (5 bases). In germline, CDR1 is SNHLY, CDR2 FYNNEI. The V end lost 3 bases, the J end lost 4 bases, and 12 bases lay between the germline ends. The CDR3 sequence is 14 residues long. The DNA of the CDR3 is TGTGCCAGCAGTGAGCAGGGTCCTTCAGAGACCCAGTACTTC. This gives the protein CASSEQGPSETQYF.

V gene TRBV15 combines with J gene TRBJ2-7, with a weak D call TRBD1 (6 bases). CDR3 size: 13 residues. CDR1 and CDR2 from the germline V gene are LNHNV and YYDKDF (reference sequence). The V gene lost 9 bases and the J gene lost 3 bases, with 15 bases spanning the gap. CDR3 coding DNA: TGTGCCACAGGGCCAGGGGCCGACTACGAGCAGTACTTC. It is translated as CATGPGADYEQYF.

This clone has only one observation. The chain uses TRBV5-4 and TRBJ1-2; TRBD1 matches 7 bases. V lost 3 bases to trimming and J lost 4 bases; unmatched junction nucleotides: 9. The length of the CDR3 is 15 residues. Germline CDR1 SGHNT, CDR2 YYREEE (reference sequence). DNA of the CDR3: TGTGCCAGCAGCTCAGACCCGGGACAGACCTATGGCTACACCTTC. Translated: CASSSDPGQTYGYTF.

The gene calls are TRBV5-6 and TRBJ2-7; 10 bases are shared with TRBD1. Unmatched junction bases numbered 3, after V lost 4 bases and J lost 2 bases. Germline CDR1 and CDR2: SGHDT and YYEEEE. The length of the CDR3 is 14 residues. Here the CDR3 DNA reads TGTGCCAGCAGCCAAGGGACAGGGGCCTACGAGCAGTACTTC. Its protein product is CASSQGTGAYEQYF. The full variable domain, completed using reference TRBV5-6 and TRBJ2-7, is DAGVTQSPTHLIKTRGQQVTLRCSPKSGHDTVSWYQQALGQGPQFIFQYYEEEERQRGNFPDRFSGHQFPNYSSELNVNALLLGDSALYLCASSQGTGAYEQYFGPGTRLTVT.

This chain connects TRBV27 to TRBJ2-7; D uncertain. Germline values: CDR1 MNHEY, CDR2 SMNVEV (reference sequence). V gave up 5 bases and J gave up 0 bases, with 8 bases separating them. The CDR3 sequence is 13 residues long. The CDR3 reads CASSPTISYEQYF. In nucleotides, the CDR3 is TGTGCCAGCAGTCCTACGATCTCCTACGAGCAGTACTTC.

This chain links TRBV9 with TRBJ2-5; weak D call: TRBD1 (5 bases). Germline V CDR1 and CDR2: SGDLS, YYNGEE. The CDR3 loop spans 15 amino acids. The V gene lost 3 bases and the J gene lost 5 bases, with 17 bases spanning the gap. Here the CDR3 DNA reads TGTGCCAGCAGCGCTCGACAGTTAGCCAGGGAGACCCAGTACTTC. This encodes CASSARQLARETQYF.

In this sample, this clone turned up a few times. V gene TRBV5-6 combines with J gene TRBJ2-5, with TRBD1 identical over 8 bases. This CDR3 comprises 15 residues. The V segment lost 3 bases and the J segment 3 bases; nucleotides outside the gene matches: 7. Germline V gene sequence: CDR1 SGHDT, CDR2 YYEEEE. The DNA for the CDR3 is TGTGCCAGCAGCTGGACAGGGAGCCTAGAAGAGACCCAGTACTTC. Translation gives CASSWTGSLEETQYF.

This clone has more than one count but fewer than ten. Other nucleotide sequences from this sample produce the same CDR3. V gene TRBV7-9 combines with J gene TRBJ2-7; 8 bases map to TRBD2. V was pared by 3 bases and J by 7 bases, with 11 bases of the junction left unmatched. The CDR3 is 15 amino acids. Germline assignment: CDR1 SEHNR and CDR2 FQNEAQ (reference sequence). The CDR3 sequence is CASSLGRGERIEQYF. The CDR3 DNA reads as TGTGCCAGCAGCTTGGGGCGGGGGGAGAGAATAGAGCAGTACTTC. Full variable domain (rest looked up from reference TRBV7-9 and TRBJ2-7): DTGVSQNPRHKITKRGQNVTFRCDPISEHNRLYWYRQTLGQGPEFLTYFQNEAQLEKSRLLSDRFSAERPKGSFSTLEIQRTEQGDSAMYLCASSLGRGERIEQYFGPGTRLTVT.

The V gene is TRBV5-4, the J gene TRBJ2-2, with D possibly TRBD2 on 7 matching bases. Germline CDR1 is SGHNT and CDR2 is YYREEE (reference sequence). CDR3 size: 19 residues. V was trimmed by 3 bases and J by 5 bases, leaving 26 bases between them. In DNA form, the CDR3 reads TGTGCCAGCAGCTCGAGACTGGGAGGGGGGACGAGAGGGACCGGGGAGCTGTTTTTT. This encodes CASSSRLGGGTRGTGELFF.

The chain combines TRBV5-1 with TRBJ2-1, with 10 bases that match TRBD2. Germline V lookup: CDR1 SGHRS, CDR2 YFSETQ. There are 18 residues in the CDR3. V dropped 0 bases and J dropped 9; count of bases not matched to a gene: 15. CDR3 amino acids: CASSLARTSGFELSEQFF. The CDR3, as DNA: TGCGCCAGCAGCTTGGCCCGGACTAGCGGTTTCGAGCTTAGTGAGCAGTTCTTC.

The chain recombines TRBV19 with TRBJ2-7; D perhaps matches TRBD2 (5 bases). The CDR3 is 12 amino acids. Germline CDR1 reads LNHDA; CDR2 reads SQIVND (reference sequence). Trimming stripped 3 bases from V and 7 bases from J, with 10 bases between. In DNA, the CDR3 is TGTGCCAGTAGTATTCTGGCGGGTGAGCAGTACTTC. This translates into CASSILAGEQYF.

The V call is TRBV11-3, the J call TRBJ2-3; D is unresolved. CDR3 length: 12 residues. CDR1 is SGHNT and CDR2 is YENEEA in the germline V gene. Trimming removed 1 base from V and 7 bases from J, with 6 bases in between. The CDR3 coding sequence is TGTGCCAGCAGCTTAGGCGAAAATACGCAGTATTTT. Its protein is CASSLGENTQYF.

CDR3 loop: CATQAGGYEQYF. In DNA form, the CDR3 reads TGTGCCACCCAAGCGGGAGGGTACGAGCAGTACTTC. V is TRBV10-3 and J is TRBJ2-7, with TRBD2 matching over 10 bases. The V segment lost 10 bases and the J segment 4 bases; nucleotides outside the gene matches: 4. The CDR3 sequence is 12 residues long. The germline CDR1 and CDR2 sequences are ENHRY and SYGVKD.

This clone has a single count. The chain uses TRBV18 and TRBJ2-5, with 10 bases identical to TRBD1. The J call may be incorrect, as the DNA end agrees better with TRBJ2-7. This CDR3 region has 14 residues. Germline V gene sequence: CDR1 KGHSH, CDR2 LQKENI. The CDR3 loop is CASHPGQGTYEQYF. The DNA for the CDR3 is TGTGCCAGCCATCCGGGACAGGGGACCTACGAGCAGTACTTC.

The chain joins TRBV7-2 to TRBJ2-2; tentative D call: TRBD2 (5 bases). V lost 2 bases to trimming and J lost 1 base, with 8 bases between them. This CDR3 spans 15 amino acids. Germline CDR1 reads SGHTA; CDR2 reads FQGNSA. The CDR3, as DNA: TGTGCCAGCAGCTTAAGAGGGAAGAACACCGGGGAGCTGTTTTTT. Amino acid sequence: CASSLRGKNTGELFF.

This sequence joins TRBV7-2 and TRBJ2-7; a possible D gene is TRBD2 (5 bases). Germline V gene data show CDR1 as SGHTA and CDR2 as FQGNSA. V lost 1 base, J lost 2 bases, and 9 bases lay in between. This CDR3 is built from 14 residues. CDR3 amino acids: CASSLDGGPYEQYF. DNA of the CDR3: TGTGCCAGCAGCTTAGATGGAGGCCCCTACGAGCAGTACTTC.

This chain links TRBV6-4 with TRBJ2-7; weak D call: TRBD2 (5 bases). V shed 5 bases and J shed 7 bases, with 15 bases lying between them. Germline loops: CDR1 MRHNA, CDR2 SNTAGT. This CDR3 has 13 amino acids. In nucleotides, the CDR3 is TGTGCCAGCAGTTGGATGAAGGGCGGGGAGCAGTACTTC. This codes for CASSWMKGGEQYF.

This rearrangement joins TRBV5-4 to TRBJ2-5; possibly TRBD2 for D (6 bases). Germline loops: CDR1 SGHNT, CDR2 YYREEE (reference sequence). Trimming took 3 bases from V and 5 from J, leaving 23 bases between them. The CDR3 contains 17 residues. CDR3 in DNA: TGTGCCAGCAGCTCGCCGGGACTGAGCGGACGAGGGGAGACCCAGTACTTC. Translation gives CASSSPGLSGRGETQYF.

This chain links TRBV4-2 with TRBJ2-2; 9 bases align to TRBD1. V trimming: 3 bases; J trimming: 7 bases; junction bases outside the gene matches: 9. Germline V gene sequence: CDR1 LGHNA, CDR2 YNFKEQ. CDR3 size: 16 residues. The CDR3: CASSHQGTGKSGELFF. As DNA, the CDR3 is TGTGCCAGCAGCCATCAGGGGACAGGGAAAAGCGGGGAGCTGTTTTTT.

This clone has only one observation. A junction boundary mismatches the germline segment, possibly from a read error. The chain carries TRBV7-7 and TRBJ2-1; 13 nucleotides line up with TRBD2. The V gene's germline CDR1 is SSHAT and CDR2 FNYEAQ (reference sequence). The CDR3 is 15 residues long. CDR3 DNA sequence: TGTGCTAGCAGCTCTGGACTAGCGGGGGCCAATGAGCAGTTCTTC. This codes for CASSSGLAGANEQFF.

The CDR3 protein is CASSESRGFVRDSCEDTQYF. In DNA, the CDR3 is TGCGCCAGCAGTGAGTCTCGGGGGTTTGTACGGGACAGTTGTGAAGATACGCAGTATTTT. The chain joins TRBV10-1 to TRBJ2-3; tentatively, D is TRBD1 (7 bases). The V and J ends lost 0 bases and 5 bases respectively, with 27 bases between them. The CDR3 runs 20 residues. Germline CDR1 is WNHNN and CDR2 is SYGVQD (reference sequence).

The count of this clone is one. V and J are TRBV2 and TRBJ2-2, with D possibly TRBD2 on 5 matching bases. Germline lookup yields CDR1 SNHLY and CDR2 FYNNEI. V lost 2 bases, J lost 5 bases, and 6 bases lay in between. This CDR3 has 13 residues. The CDR3 protein is CASSETRTGELFF. The CDR3 DNA is TGTGCCAGCAGTGAAACTAGGACCGGGGAGCTGTTTTTT.